This TCR beta chain was captured in a study of blood T cell repertoires in COVID-19. J gave up 10 bases and V 0 bases, and 5 bases lay outside the gene matches. Germline CDR1 reads MGHRA; CDR2 reads YSYEKL. The CDR3 is 15 residues long. Under the authors' procedure: Reference gene primer amplification yielded estimated nucleated cell counts. Sequencing was performed with immunoSEQ multiplex PCR; in TCRdb, only in-frame clones are kept and a portion is missing. The V and J calls and clone size are taken from that table; D and trimming were inferred from the DNA. The sample has more than 250,000 clones, roughly 83% seen once. This clone was recorded once.

Sequencing used peripheral blood. The chain links TRBV4-1 to TRBJ2-1; 11 positions match TRBD2. This receptor was obtained from a woman aged 45-65 years with acute or convalescent COVID-19. The chain's CDR3 is CASSQDVLAGVEQFF. The CDR3 DNA reads TGCGCCAGCAGCCAAGATGTACTAGCGGGAGTGGAGCAGTTCTTC.